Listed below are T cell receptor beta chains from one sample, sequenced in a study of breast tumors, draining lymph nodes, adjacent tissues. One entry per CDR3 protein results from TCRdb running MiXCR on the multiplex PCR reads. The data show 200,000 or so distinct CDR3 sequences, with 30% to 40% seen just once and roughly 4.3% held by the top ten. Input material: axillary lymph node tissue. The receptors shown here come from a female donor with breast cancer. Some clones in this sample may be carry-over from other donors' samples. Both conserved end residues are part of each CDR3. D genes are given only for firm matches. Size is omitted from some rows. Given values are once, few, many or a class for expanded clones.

TGCGCCAGCAGCTTGGCACCACTAGGGCAGGGGGCGGCCAACTTC,CASSLAPLGQGAANF,TRBD1,TRBJ1-2,TRBV5-1,many
TGCGCCAGCAGCTCGGGACAGGACTTCTATGGCTACACCTTC,CASSSGQDFYGYTF,TRBD1,TRBJ1-2,TRBV5-1,many
TGTGCCTGGACTAAGGGAGGGGGAAATTCACCCCTCCACTTT,CAWTKGGGNSPLHF,NA,TRBJ1-6,TRBV30,many
TGTGCCAGCAGCGAAAACCGCGGGGGGGCTAGCGGGGAGCTGTTTTTT,CASSENRGGASGELFF,TRBD2,TRBJ2-2,TRBV6-5,few
TGCAGTGCTCCCCGCGGGGGAGGGTTCGTAGATACGCAGTATTTT,CSAPRGGGFVDTQYF,TRBD2,TRBJ2-3,TRBV20-1,many
TGTGCCAGCAGCTTAGTAGGTGGCTACGAGCAGTACTTC,CASSLVGGYEQYF,NA,TRBJ2-7,TRBV7-9,many
TGTGCCACGAGGGATAACTCCGCTGGAACAAGGGAGACCCAGTACTTC,CATRDNSAGTRETQYF,NA,TRBJ2-5,TRBV6-1,many
TGTGCCAGCAGCTTAGCGGGGGGGCCGGAGACCCAGTACTTC,CASSLAGGPETQYF,TRBD2,TRBJ2-5,TRBV11-2,many
TGTGTCAGCAGTGAGGCCGGTTACCTCGGGCTGTTTTTT,CVSSEAGYLGLFF,NA,TRBJ1-4,TRBV25-1,NA
TGTGCCAGCAGCGTGAAAGTCTACAATGAGCAGTTCTTC,CASSVKVYNEQFF,NA,TRBJ2-1,TRBV9,medium-sized
TGTGCCAGCTGTCGAGCGGGAGCGGGGTCCTACGAGCAGTACTTC,CASCRAGAGSYEQYF,TRBD2,TRBJ2-7,TRBV6-2/TRBV6-3,many
TGCGCCAGCAGCTCCCACGGCGGGGGGCAAACTGAAGCTTTCTTT,CASSSHGGGQTEAFF,NA,TRBJ1-1,TRBV5-1,NA
TGTGCCAGCAGTGGTGACCGAAATACGCAGTATTTT,CASSGDRNTQYF,NA,TRBJ2-3,TRBV2,NA
TGTGCCAGCAGCCAAGGCCTGGGACAGGTAAAGCACTATGGCTACACCTTC,CASSQGLGQVKHYGYTF,NA,TRBJ1-2,TRBV3-2,many
NA,CASSFYICSANAASTDTQYF,NA,TRBJ2-3,TRBV7-2,NA
TGTGCCAGTAACCCCAAGCGGGAGGGAGCAGATACGCAGTATTTT,CASNPKREGADTQYF,TRBD2,TRBJ2-3,TRBV19,many
TGTGCCGGCGAGGGGGGAACACCTCCCTACGAGCAGTACTTC,CAGEGGTPPYEQYF,NA,TRBJ2-7,TRBV30,many
TGTGCCAGCAGTCCTTTGACCGGGACAGCGGAGACCCAGTACTTC,CASSPLTGTAETQYF,TRBD1,TRBJ2-5,TRBV12-3/TRBV12-4,many
TGTGCCAGCAGTTTTCAGGGCCAAGAGACCCAGTACTTC,CASSFQGQETQYF,NA,TRBJ2-5,TRBV28,NA
TGTGCCTGGAGTGCAGTTAACTATGGCTACACCTTC,CAWSAVNYGYTF,NA,TRBJ1-2,TRBV30,many
TGTGCCAGCAGCTTAGGGACAGGATATGGAAACACCATATATTTT,CASSLGTGYGNTIYF,TRBD1,TRBJ1-3,TRBV5-8,many
TGCAGCGTTGAAGGGGATGGCTACACCTTC,CSVEGDGYTF,NA,TRBJ1-2,TRBV29-1,many
TGTGCCAGCAGCTTCGAAGAGAATGAAAAACTGTTTTTT,CASSFEENEKLFF,NA,TRBJ1-4,TRBV7-8,many
TGCAGTGCTAGAAAGCTAGCGGGAACTAACAATGAGCAGTTCTTC,CSARKLAGTNNEQFF,TRBD2,TRBJ2-1,TRBV20-1,many
TGTGCCAGCAGGGAGGAAGGGCGAGAGAGCCTGGGCAATGAGCAGTTCTTC,CASREEGRESLGNEQFF,NA,TRBJ2-1,TRBV28,NA
TGTGCCAGCAGCTTGGGGGGACAGGCTGATTATAATTCACCCCTCCACTTT,CASSLGGQADYNSPLHF,TRBD1,TRBJ1-6,TRBV5-8,many
TGTGCCAGCAGCTTTATACGGACCAGACGCACAGATACGCAGTATTTT,CASSFIRTRRTDTQYF,NA,TRBJ2-3,TRBV7-9,many
TGTGCCAGCAGCGCCTCGGGGGGCCTTAGCACAGATACGCAGTATTTT,CASSASGGLSTDTQYF,NA,TRBJ2-3,TRBV9,many
TGTGCCAGCAGTTTGGGACAGGGCGAAGAGACCCAGTACTTC,CASSLGQGEETQYF,TRBD1,TRBJ2-5,TRBV12-3/TRBV12-4,NA
TGTGCCAGCTCACCCAACTGGGGGGCGGTCTATGGCTACACCTTC,CASSPNWGAVYGYTF,NA,TRBJ1-2,TRBV18,NA
TGTGCCAGCAGCGCCGACAGCCGCTCAATTACAGATACGCAGTATTTT,CASSADSRSITDTQYF,NA,TRBJ2-3,TRBV5-4,many
TGCAGTGCTAGTAATACAGGGGTGAATGAAAAACTGTTTTTT,CSASNTGVNEKLFF,TRBD1,TRBJ1-4,TRBV20-1,NA
TGTGCCAAACAGGGGGCAGGGAATTCACCCCTCCACTTT,CAKQGAGNSPLHF,TRBD1,TRBJ1-6,TRBV15,few
TGTGCCAGCAGCCCTGGGACAGGGGGCGACTATGGCTACACCTTC,CASSPGTGGDYGYTF,TRBD1,TRBJ1-2,TRBV5-6,many
TGTGCTAGCAGCTTACGAGCGGGGGAGCTGTTTTTT,CASSLRAGELFF,NA,TRBJ2-2,TRBV7-7,few
TGTGCCAGCAGCCGGACCGGGACAGGGGGAGAGATCCAGTACTTC,CASSRTGTGGEIQYF,TRBD1,TRBJ2-5,TRBV28,NA
TGTGCCAGCAGTGAGGTAGCGGGAGGGCCCCACGAGCAGTACTTC,CASSEVAGGPHEQYF,TRBD2,TRBJ2-7,TRBV2,NA
TGTGCCAGCAGTTTTGGCCGGGATTCACCCCTCCACTTT,CASSFGRDSPLHF,NA,TRBJ1-6,TRBV12-3/TRBV12-4,NA
TGCGCCAGCAGTGACGGGGTTGGCCACGAGCAGTACTTC,CASSDGVGHEQYF,NA,TRBJ2-7,TRBV10-2,once
TGTGCCAGCAGCCAAATGATGGGACTGCCCCAGCATTTT,CASSQMMGLPQHF,NA,TRBJ1-5,TRBV14,many
TGTGCCAGCAGTGTTGGGGAGACCCAGTACTTC,CASSVGETQYF,NA,TRBJ2-5,TRBV25-1,many
TGCAGTGCCCTAATCCGGGACATAAGCTCTGGGGCCAACGTCCTGACTTTC,CSALIRDISSGANVLTF,NA,TRBJ2-6,TRBV20-1,many
TGTGCCTGGAGTGGTTTGAGGACAGGGTGGGCCGGGGAGCTGTTTTTT,CAWSGLRTGWAGELFF,TRBD1,TRBJ2-2,TRBV30,NA
TGCAGTGCTAGAGGTAGCCGGCAGGGGGCTAGGAAGAAGAACACTGAAGCTTTCTTT,CSARGSRQGARKKNTEAFF,TRBD1,TRBJ1-1,TRBV20-1,NA
TGTGCCACCAGCGCGGGGATCAACTATAATTCACCCCTCCACTTT,CATSAGINYNSPLHF,NA,TRBJ1-6,TRBV15,many
TGTGCCAGCAGTCACTCGGGACAGGGGGGCGGAAACACCATATATTTT,CASSHSGQGGGNTIYF,TRBD1,TRBJ1-3,TRBV6-5,few
TGCAGTGCCAGTATGAGAGGGGGACTAGCGGGGGGCCGAATCACAGATACGCAGTATTTT,CSASMRGGLAGGRITDTQYF,TRBD2,TRBJ2-3,TRBV20-1,many
TGTGCCTGGAGTCGACTAGCGGGAAGGTCAGATACGCAGTATTTT,CAWSRLAGRSDTQYF,TRBD2,TRBJ2-3,TRBV30,many
TGTGCCAGCAGTTCGATCTACAGGGAGGACACAGATACGCAGTATTTT,CASSSIYREDTDTQYF,NA,TRBJ2-3,TRBV28,many
TGCGCCAGCAGCATCCAGACAGGGGCTGTAGGGGAGACCCAGTACTTC,CASSIQTGAVGETQYF,TRBD1,TRBJ2-5,TRBV5-1,NA
TGTGCCAGCAGCTTGGGCCAGGTTAGCACAGATACGCAGTATTTT,CASSLGQVSTDTQYF,NA,TRBJ2-3,TRBV5-4,many
TGTGCCAGCAGCTTAGTGGGAGATACCGGGGAGCTGTTTTTT,CASSLVGDTGELFF,NA,TRBJ2-2,TRBV7-6,many
TGTGTCAGCAGTGACGCTGTAGCCAGGAGCCCCTACGAGCAGTACTTC,CVSSDAVARSPYEQYF,NA,TRBJ2-7,TRBV2,NA